This entry lists 27 T cell receptor beta chains sequenced from one sample in a study of monozygotic twins with cystic fibrosis (TCRdb year 2021). The library came from the immunoSEQ multiplex PCR assay. TCRdb obtained this table from immuneACCESS and retained in-frame rearrangements with V and J assigned. These tables miss some clones; where compared with another copy, unresolved V genes account for less than half of the shortfall, and the remainder is unexplained. This sample comprises roughly 19,000 clones, around 97% of them detected only once. 1.9% of the sample is in the top ten clones. The sample was blood. The receptors were sampled from a woman aged 30 to 39 with cystic fibrosis.

This chain joins TRBV11-2 and TRBJ1-2, with 7 bases fitting TRBD1. The CDR3 runs to 14 residues. V lost 1 base, J lost 7 bases, and 6 bases stayed unmatched. The germline V gene encodes CDR1 SGHAT and CDR2 FQNNGV. This chain's CDR3 is CASSLGGTVGGYTF. In DNA, the CDR3 is TGTGCCAGCAGCTTAGGGGGGACAGTAGGTGGCTACACCTTC.

This chain links TRBV27 with TRBJ2-7; 8 bases fit TRBD1. The CDR3 is made up of 15 amino acids. V shed 5 bases and J 1 base; nucleotides not matched to a gene: 7. Germline values: CDR1 MNHEY, CDR2 SMNVEV (reference sequence). The CDR3 region is CASSPGQGRSYEQYF. The DNA of the CDR3 is TGTGCCAGCAGTCCCGGACAGGGACGGTCCTACGAGCAGTACTTC.

This sequence joins TRBV11-2 and TRBJ1-3; D is unresolved. Germline values: CDR1 SGHAT, CDR2 FQNNGV. The V gene lost 2 bases and the J gene lost 0 bases, with 20 bases spanning the gap. CDR3 size: 19 residues. This CDR3 is CASSLFSRADFFSGNTIYF. The CDR3, as DNA: TGTGCCAGCAGCTTATTTTCTCGGGCCGACTTTTTCTCTGGAAACACCATATATTTT.

The V call is TRBV6-5, the J call TRBJ1-2; 8 bases are a match to TRBD1. The V gene's germline CDR1 is MNHEY and CDR2 SVGAGI. Trimming cost V 2 bases and J 8 bases; bases outside gene matches: 7. This CDR3 region has 14 residues. CDR3 sequence: CASSYLPDRAGYTF. CDR3 coding DNA: TGTGCCAGCAGTTACCTCCCGGACAGGGCCGGCTACACCTTC.

The chain joins TRBV5-1 to TRBJ2-7; D not resolved. The CDR3 extends over 12 amino acids. CDR1 is SGHRS, CDR2 YFSETQ, per germline. The V end lost 0 bases, the J end lost 3 bases, and 4 bases lay between the germline ends. The CDR3 loop is CASSLGFYEQYF. The CDR3 region has the DNA TGCGCCAGCAGCTTGGGTTTCTACGAGCAGTACTTC.

The chain recombines TRBV27 with TRBJ1-2, with TRBD1 matching over 7 bases. After removal of 5 bases from V and 5 bases from J, the junction contained 8 bases not matched to a gene. This CDR3 has 14 residues. Germline values: CDR1 MNHEY, CDR2 SMNVEV (reference sequence). CDR3 in DNA: TGTGCCAGCAGTCCATACAGGGGAAGGTATGGCTACACCTTC. This gives the protein CASSPYRGRYGYTF.

J is TRBJ2-1 and V is TRBV4-1; TRBD1 might be the D (6 bases). The germline V and J ends were trimmed by 4 bases and 5 bases, with 12 bases remaining between them. The CDR3 length is 14 residues. Germline assignment: CDR1 MGHRA and CDR2 YSYEKL. For the CDR3, the DNA is TGCGCCAGCAGCCGCAACAGGGTAAACAATGAGCAGTTCTTC. It specifies CASSRNRVNNEQFF.

The rearrangement uses TRBV11-2 and TRBJ1-5; D is possibly TRBD1 (6 bases). V was pared by 0 bases and J by 9 bases, with 9 bases between. The CDR3 spans 13 residues. CDR1 and CDR2 (germline): SGHAT, FQNNGV. This CDR3 is CASSLEPDRPQHF. CDR3 DNA sequence: TGTGCCAGCAGCTTAGAGCCGGACAGGCCCCAGCATTTT.

The chain carries TRBV10-1 and TRBJ1-5; unclear D gene. CDR1 WNHNN and CDR2 SYGVQD come from the germline V gene (reference sequence). This CDR3 is built from 12 residues. V was clipped by 6 bases and J by 4 bases, with 7 bases between them. Here the CDR3 reads CASSFENQPQHF. In DNA form, the CDR3 reads TGCGCCAGCAGCTTTGAAAATCAGCCCCAGCATTTT.

The chain employs TRBV5-4 and TRBJ1-1; 8 positions match TRBD1. The CDR3 contains 15 residues. In germline, CDR1 is SGHNT, CDR2 YYREEE (reference sequence). V lost 3 bases to trimming and J lost 1 base; unmatched junction nucleotides: 5. CDR3 DNA sequence: TGTGCCAGCAGCTCCCCGGACAGGGCGAACACTGAAGCTTTCTTT. Translation gives CASSSPDRANTEAFF.

The genes are TRBV29-1 and TRBJ1-1, with TRBD1 as a possible D gene (5 bases). The CDR3 totals 13 residues. V lost 7 bases, J lost 0 bases, and 12 bases lay in between. The germline V gene has CDR1 SQVTM and CDR2 ANQGSEA. The CDR3 spells CSAEGQLNTEAFF. DNA of the CDR3: TGCAGCGCCGAGGGGCAACTGAACACTGAAGCTTTCTTT.

V is TRBV6-1 and J is TRBJ1-2; no definite D call. Germline V gene sequence: CDR1 MNHNS, CDR2 SASEGT. This CDR3 is 14 amino acids long. The germline V and J ends were trimmed by 2 bases and 4 bases, with 11 bases remaining between them. The CDR3 region is CASSELGPLYGYTF. Here the CDR3 DNA reads TGTGCCAGCAGTGAATTAGGACCCCTCTATGGCTACACCTTC.

J is TRBJ2-5 and V is TRBV5-4, with D tentatively TRBD1 (5 bases). The CDR3 contains 14 residues. Trimming left V 1 base short and J 1 base short, with 8 bases between. CDR1 SGHNT and CDR2 YYREEE come from the germline V gene (reference sequence). This chain's CDR3 is CASSLRGSQETQYF. CDR3 bases: TGTGCCAGCAGCTTGAGGGGAAGCCAAGAGACCCAGTACTTC.

This chain connects TRBV19 to TRBJ1-1, with TRBD1 identical over 7 bases. This CDR3 is 15 amino acids long. Looked up from germline, CDR1 is LNHDA and CDR2 is SQIVND (reference sequence). V lost 5 bases and J lost 0; bases outside the gene matches: 6. CDR3 in DNA: TGTGCCAGTAGTGCGGGACAGACCATGAACACTGAAGCTTTCTTT. It is translated as CASSAGQTMNTEAFF.

This rearrangement joins TRBV9 to TRBJ1-1; 8 bases align to TRBD1. Germline CDR1 is SGDLS and CDR2 is YYNGEE. The CDR3 is 15 residues long. Trimming cost V 0 bases and J 8 bases; bases outside gene matches: 9. DNA for the CDR3: TGTGCCAGCAGCGTAGCTCCCAGGGGGCAGGGAGAAGCTTTCTTT. Translating it yields CASSVAPRGQGEAFF.

The CDR3 DNA reads TGCGCCAGCAAACTAGCGGGGGGCCAACAAGAGACCCAGTACTTC. The encoded protein is CASKLAGGQQETQYF. The rearrangement links TRBV5-1 to TRBJ2-5, with 12 bases identical to TRBD2. V trimming: 6 bases; J trimming: 2 bases; junction bases outside the gene matches: 5. This CDR3 region has 15 residues. Germline assignment: CDR1 SGHRS and CDR2 YFSETQ.

This clone has a single count. The chain employs TRBV4-3 and TRBJ2-2; 8 nucleotides line up with TRBD2. V gave up 0 bases and J gave up 0 bases; unmatched junction bases: 12. Germline assignment: CDR1 LGHNA and CDR2 YSLEER. This CDR3 comprises 20 residues. The DNA for the CDR3 is TGCGCCAGCAGCCAAGATGCGAGGATAGCGGGATTGGCGAACACCGGGGAGCTGTTTTTT. This translates into CASSQDARIAGLANTGELFF.

The rearrangement links TRBV28 to TRBJ1-2; a weak D match, TRBD1 (6 bases). Germline V gene data show CDR1 as MDHEN and CDR2 as SYDVKM. The CDR3 runs to 14 residues. V was pared by 6 bases and J by 4 bases, with 15 bases between. The DNA of the CDR3 is TGTGCCAGCAGCACACAGGGATTGAGCTATGGCTACACCTTC. It translates to CASSTQGLSYGYTF.

A single count supports this clone. The chain links TRBV6-4 to TRBJ1-1; the match to TRBD1 covers 7 bases. The CDR3 length is 13 residues. V was pared by 8 bases and J by 9 bases, with 12 bases of the junction left unmatched. Germline CDR1 reads MRHNA; CDR2 reads SNTAGT. The CDR3 nucleotides are TGTGCCAGCTCGACAGGGTCACAGTCTCAAGCTTTCTTT. Protein product: CASSTGSQSQAFF.

The chain combines TRBV10-3 with TRBJ2-7, with no clear D. The CDR3 contains 13 residues. Trimming cost V 0 bases and J 5 bases, with 8 bases left between them. CDR1 is ENHRY and CDR2 is SYGVKD in the germline V gene. The CDR3 spells CAISESWAHEQYF. The CDR3 region has the DNA TGTGCCATCAGTGAGTCATGGGCCCACGAGCAGTACTTC.

The chain recombines TRBV7-2 with TRBJ1-2, with 12 nucleotides matching TRBD1. The CDR3 runs to 17 residues. CDR1 is SGHTA, CDR2 FQGNSA, per germline. J lost 4 bases, V lost 5 bases, and 11 bases had no gene match. The chain's CDR3 is CASSLGTGGGVVYGYTF. The CDR3 DNA is TGTGCCAGCAGCCTGGGGACAGGGGGCGGCGTTGTCTATGGCTACACCTTC.

This chain links TRBV11-2 with TRBJ1-3, with D unresolved. Trimming left V 4 bases short and J 0 bases short, with 16 bases between. There are 17 residues in the CDR3. Germline V gene sequence: CDR1 SGHAT, CDR2 FQNNGV. The CDR3 loop is CASSSNLIRDSGNTIYF. CDR3 coding DNA: TGTGCCAGCAGCTCAAACCTAATACGGGACTCTGGAAACACCATATATTTT.

Only one count was recorded for this clone. This rearrangement joins TRBV7-9 to TRBJ1-1; D ambiguous. From germline, CDR1 is SEHNR and CDR2 FQNEAQ (reference sequence). The CDR3 covers 13 residues. Trimming stripped 5 bases from V and 4 bases from J, with 11 bases between. The CDR3 reads CASSVREGTEAFF. The CDR3 coding sequence is TGTGCCAGCAGCGTGAGAGAGGGCACTGAAGCTTTCTTT.

The chain uses TRBV14 and TRBJ2-2; possible D gene TRBD2, 6 bases. V dropped 7 bases and J dropped 6 bases, with 18 bases sitting between them. CDR3 size: 15 residues. CDR1 SGHDN and CDR2 FVKESK come from the germline V gene. CDR3 coding DNA: TGTGCCAGCAAACGGGAGCAGGGTATCGCCGGGGAGCTGTTTTTT. Translation gives CASKREQGIAGELFF.

A word on this clone: The junction does not match germline at one end; this may be a read error. This chain joins TRBV5-1 and TRBJ1-1; D gene uncertain. Germline V gives CDR1 SGHRS, CDR2 YFSETQ. This CDR3 comprises 15 residues. The CDR3 nucleotides read TGCGCTAGCAGCCCGAACCCCGGAATGAACACTGAAGCTTTCTTT. It is translated as CASSPNPGMNTEAFF.

CDR3 sequence: CASSNQANSGANVLTF. CDR3 coding DNA: TGTGCCAGCTCAAATCAGGCTAACTCTGGGGCCAACGTCCTGACTTTC. V usage is TRBV18 and J usage is TRBJ2-6; D is unclear. Per the germline V gene, CDR1 is KGHSH and CDR2 is LQKENI. The CDR3 totals 16 residues. V lost 5 bases and J 0 bases, leaving 11 bases between the germline ends.

This clone was recorded once. The V call is TRBV4-3, the J call TRBJ2-2; D not certain. The CDR3 loop spans 14 amino acids. Germline CDR1 is LGHNA and CDR2 is YSLEER. V lost 3 bases and J 0 bases, leaving 5 bases between the germline ends. The CDR3 sequence: CASSQQSNTGELFF. For the CDR3, the DNA is TGCGCCAGCAGCCAGCAGTCGAACACCGGGGAGCTGTTTTTT.